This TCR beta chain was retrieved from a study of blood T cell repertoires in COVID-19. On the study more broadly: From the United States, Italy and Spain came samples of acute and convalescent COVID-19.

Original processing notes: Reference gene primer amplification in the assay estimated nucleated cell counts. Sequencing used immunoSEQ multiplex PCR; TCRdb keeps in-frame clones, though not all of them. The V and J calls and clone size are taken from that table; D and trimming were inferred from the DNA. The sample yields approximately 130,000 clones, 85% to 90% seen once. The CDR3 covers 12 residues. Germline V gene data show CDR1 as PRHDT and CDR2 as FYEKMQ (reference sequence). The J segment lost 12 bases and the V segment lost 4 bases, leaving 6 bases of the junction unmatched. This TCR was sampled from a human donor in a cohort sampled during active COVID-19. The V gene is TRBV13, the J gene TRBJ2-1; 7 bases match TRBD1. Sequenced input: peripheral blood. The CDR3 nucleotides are TGTGCCAGCAGCTCGACAGGGATTGGGCAGTTCTTC. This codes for CASSSTGIGQFF.